This T cell receptor beta chain was documented in a study of shared clonotypes between healthy human individuals. Trimming took off 0 bases at V and 2 bases at J, with 14 bases between the two ends. Germline loops: CDR1 SGHTA, CDR2 FQGNSA. The CDR3 runs 16 residues. The study, taken as a whole, reports: Naive subsets usually exceeded memory subsets in estimated richness.

Selected positively for CCR7 and CD45RO-negative, naive CD8 cells excluded terminally differentiated effector memory CD45RA+ cells. For this clone: Its antigen is unidentified.

TCRdb's copy holds only in-frame clones and misses some; the assay was immunoSEQ multiplex PCR. The profile shows some 2 million clones, about 95% of them singletons. This sequence joins TRBV7-2 and TRBJ2-7, with D perhaps TRBD1 (6 bases). Sample: naive CD8+ T cells sorted from blood. The TCR sequence derives from a man aged 18-30 years in good health. The CDR3 region is CASSLAHQGTTYEQYF. CDR3 bases: TGTGCCAGCAGCTTAGCGCATCAGGGGACAACCTACGAGCAGTACTTC.